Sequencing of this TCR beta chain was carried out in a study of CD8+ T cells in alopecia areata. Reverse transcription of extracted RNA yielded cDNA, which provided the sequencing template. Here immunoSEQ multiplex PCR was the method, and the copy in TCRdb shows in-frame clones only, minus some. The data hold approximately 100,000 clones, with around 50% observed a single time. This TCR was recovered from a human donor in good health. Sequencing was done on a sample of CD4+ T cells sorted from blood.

The CDR3, as DNA: TGTGCCAGCAGTTACTCGACCCAGGGAGGCGAGCAGTACTTC. Translation: CASSYSTQGGEQYF. V is TRBV6-5 and J is TRBJ2-7; the D gene is possibly TRBD2 (6 bases). The CDR3 sequence is 14 residues long. In germline, CDR1 is MNHEY, CDR2 SVGAGI. The V and J ends lost 0 bases and 6 bases respectively, with 12 bases between them.